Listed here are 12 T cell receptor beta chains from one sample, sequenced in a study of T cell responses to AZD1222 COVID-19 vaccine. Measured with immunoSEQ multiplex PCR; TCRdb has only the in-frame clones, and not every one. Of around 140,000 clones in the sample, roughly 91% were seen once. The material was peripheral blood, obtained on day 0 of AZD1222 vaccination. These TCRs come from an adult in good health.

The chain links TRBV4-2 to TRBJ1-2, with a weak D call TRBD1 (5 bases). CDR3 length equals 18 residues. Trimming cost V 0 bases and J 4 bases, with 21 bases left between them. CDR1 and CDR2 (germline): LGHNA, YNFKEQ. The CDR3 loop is CASSQDKPRTRILYGYTF. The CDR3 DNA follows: TGTGCCAGCAGCCAAGACAAACCGAGGACAAGGATCCTCTATGGCTACACCTTC.

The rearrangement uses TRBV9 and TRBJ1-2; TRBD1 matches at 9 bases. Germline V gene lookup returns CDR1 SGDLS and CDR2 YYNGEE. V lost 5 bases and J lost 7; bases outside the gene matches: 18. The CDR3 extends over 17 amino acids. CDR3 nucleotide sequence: TGTGCCAGCAGTCCCCACGTTGCGGACAGGGGCTGGTCTGGCTACACCTTC. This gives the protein CASSPHVADRGWSGYTF. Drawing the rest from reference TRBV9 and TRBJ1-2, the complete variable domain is DSGVTQTPKHLITATGQRVTLRCSPRSGDLSVYWYQQSLDQGLQFLIQYYNGEERAKGNILERFSAQQFPDLHSELNLSSLELGDSALYFCASSPHVADRGWSGYTFGSGTRLTVV.

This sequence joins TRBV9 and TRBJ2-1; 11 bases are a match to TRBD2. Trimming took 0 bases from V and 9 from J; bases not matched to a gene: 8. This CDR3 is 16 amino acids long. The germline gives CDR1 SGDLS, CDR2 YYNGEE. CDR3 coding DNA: TGTGCCAGCAGCGTAGACCTAGCGGGGGGCGGAAGTGAGCAGTTCTTC. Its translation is CASSVDLAGGGSEQFF.

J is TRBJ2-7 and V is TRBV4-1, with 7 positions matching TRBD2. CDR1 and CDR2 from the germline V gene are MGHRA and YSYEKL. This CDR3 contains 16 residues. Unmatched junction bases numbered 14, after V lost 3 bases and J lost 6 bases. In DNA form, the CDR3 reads TGCGCCAGCAGCCATCCCCTGGCTAGCGGTGTTCCCGAGCAGTACTTC. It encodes CASSHPLASGVPEQYF.

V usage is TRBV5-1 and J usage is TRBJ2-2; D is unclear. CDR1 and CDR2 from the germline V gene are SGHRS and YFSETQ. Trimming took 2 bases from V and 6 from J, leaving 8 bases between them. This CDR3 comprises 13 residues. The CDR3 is CASSFPGPGELFF. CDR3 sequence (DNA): TGCGCCAGCAGCTTCCCGGGCCCCGGGGAGCTGTTTTTT. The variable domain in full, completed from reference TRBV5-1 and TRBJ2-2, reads KAGVTQTPRYLIKTRGQQVTLSCSPISGHRSVSWYQQTPGQGLQFLFEYFSETQRNKGNFPGRFSGRQFSNSRSEMNVSTLELGDSALYLCASSFPGPGELFFGEGSRLTVL.

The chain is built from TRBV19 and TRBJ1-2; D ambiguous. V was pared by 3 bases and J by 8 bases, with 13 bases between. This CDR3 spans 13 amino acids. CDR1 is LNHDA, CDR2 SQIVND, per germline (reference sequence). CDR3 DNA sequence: TGTGCCAGTAGTATCCGGGAGGCGAGAGGCTACACCTTC. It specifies CASSIREARGYTF.

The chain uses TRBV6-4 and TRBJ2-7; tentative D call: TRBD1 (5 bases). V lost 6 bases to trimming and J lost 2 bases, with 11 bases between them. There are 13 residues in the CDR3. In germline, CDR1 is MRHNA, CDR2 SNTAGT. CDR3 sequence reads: CASRTEVAYEQYF. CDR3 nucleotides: TGTGCCAGCAGGACAGAAGTAGCCTACGAGCAGTACTTC.

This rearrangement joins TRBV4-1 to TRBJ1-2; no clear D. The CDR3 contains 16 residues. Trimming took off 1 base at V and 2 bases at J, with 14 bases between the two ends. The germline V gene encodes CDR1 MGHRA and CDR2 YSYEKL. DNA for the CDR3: TGCGCCAGCAGCCAAGCTCGGTCAGAAGTCAACTATGGCTACACCTTC. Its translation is CASSQARSEVNYGYTF.

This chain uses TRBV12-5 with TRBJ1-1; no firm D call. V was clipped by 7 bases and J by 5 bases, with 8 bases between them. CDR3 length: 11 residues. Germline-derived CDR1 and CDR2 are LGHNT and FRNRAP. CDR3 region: CASALNTEAFF. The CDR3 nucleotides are TGTGCTAGTGCCTTAAATACTGAAGCTTTCTTT.

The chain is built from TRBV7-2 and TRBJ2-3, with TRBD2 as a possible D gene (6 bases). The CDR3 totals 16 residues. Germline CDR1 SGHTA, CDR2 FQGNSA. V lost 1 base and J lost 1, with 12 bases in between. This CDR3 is CASSLGFTGGTDTQYF. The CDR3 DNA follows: TGTGCCAGCAGCTTAGGGTTTACGGGGGGCACAGATACGCAGTATTTT. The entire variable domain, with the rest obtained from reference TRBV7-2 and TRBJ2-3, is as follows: GAGVSQSPSNKVTEKGKDVELRCDPISGHTALYWYRQSLGQGLEFLIYFQGNSAPDKSGLPSDRFSAERTGGSVSTLTIQRTQQEDSAVYLCASSLGFTGGTDTQYFGPGTRLTVL.

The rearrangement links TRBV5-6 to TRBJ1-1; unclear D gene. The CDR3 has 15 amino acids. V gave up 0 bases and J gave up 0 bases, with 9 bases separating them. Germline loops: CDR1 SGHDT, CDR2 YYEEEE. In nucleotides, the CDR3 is TGTGCCAGCAGCTTGGGGCTTGGGATGAACACTGAAGCTTTCTTT. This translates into CASSLGLGMNTEAFF. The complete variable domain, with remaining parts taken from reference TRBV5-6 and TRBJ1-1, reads DAGVTQSPTHLIKTRGQQVTLRCSPKSGHDTVSWYQQALGQGPQFIFQYYEEEERQRGNFPDRFSGHQFPNYSSELNVNALLLGDSALYLCASSLGLGMNTEAFFGQGTRLTVV.

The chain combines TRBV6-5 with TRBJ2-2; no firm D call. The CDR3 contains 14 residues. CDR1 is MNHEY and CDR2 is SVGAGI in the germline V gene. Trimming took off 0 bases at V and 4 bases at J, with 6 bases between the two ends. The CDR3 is CASSYSRFTGELFF. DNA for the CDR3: TGTGCCAGCAGTTACTCGCGGTTCACCGGGGAGCTGTTTTTT.